Listed here are 8 T cell receptor beta chains from one sample, sequenced in a study of T cell responses to AZD1222 COVID-19 vaccine. Libraries were prepared by immunoSEQ multiplex PCR; TCRdb keeps only in-frame clonotypes and omits some of them. Of over 60,000 clones listed, 85% to 90% are singletons. The specimen comprised peripheral blood, sampled 28 days after the second dose of the MenACWY control vaccine. The receptors here all came from an adult who received the MenACWY meningococcal vaccine as a control.

This chain joins TRBV15 and TRBJ1-1; D unclear. The CDR3 covers 14 residues. Trimming stripped 0 bases from V and 4 bases from J, with 9 bases between. Germline assignment: CDR1 LNHNV and CDR2 YYDKDF (reference sequence). This CDR3 is CATSRDPPGTEAFF. The CDR3 coding sequence is TGTGCCACCAGCAGAGATCCCCCAGGCACTGAAGCTTTCTTT.

The J gene is TRBJ1-4, the V gene TRBV4-1, with D perhaps matching TRBD1 (5 bases). Deletions cut 4 bases from V and 8 bases from J, with 14 bases between. CDR3 length: 14 residues. Germline-derived CDR1 and CDR2 are MGHRA and YSYEKL. This CDR3 reads CASSPRQGGEKLFF. The CDR3 nucleotides are TGCGCCAGCAGCCCCCGTCAGGGAGGGGAAAAACTGTTTTTT.

The V and J genes are TRBV5-5 and TRBJ1-3, with TRBD1 matching 7 bases. The CDR3 is 15 residues long. Germline V gene lookup returns CDR1 SGHKS and CDR2 YYEKEE (reference sequence). V dropped 1 base and J dropped 3; count of bases not matched to a gene: 4. The CDR3 DNA is TGTGCCAGCAGCTTGATTGGGACAGATGGAAACACCATATATTTT. Its protein product is CASSLIGTDGNTIYF.

This clone was seen more than once but under ten times. V gene TRBV6-5 combines with J gene TRBJ2-1; D not resolved. The CDR3 has 12 residues. The V gene's germline CDR1 is MNHEY and CDR2 SVGAGI. V lost 0 bases to trimming and J lost 14 bases, with 11 bases between them. The CDR3 loop reads CASSYSAGREFF. The CDR3 coding sequence is TGTGCCAGCAGTTACTCGGCAGGTAGGGAGTTCTTC.

The chain joins TRBV9 to TRBJ2-7; TRBD1 aligns across 7 bases. The CDR3 has 14 amino acids. CDR1 is SGDLS, CDR2 YYNGEE, per germline. Germline trimming cut 2 bases from V and 0 bases from J; bases unmatched to any gene: 2. The CDR3 spells CASSVGTVSYEQYF. The CDR3 bases are TGTGCCAGCAGCGTGGGGACAGTCTCCTACGAGCAGTACTTC.

The chain uses TRBV10-3 and TRBJ2-7; 8 positions match TRBD1. The V gene's germline CDR1 is ENHRY and CDR2 SYGVKD. The CDR3 extends over 14 amino acids. After removal of 6 bases from V and 9 bases from J, the junction contained 13 bases not matched to a gene. CDR3 region: CAIRAGQGALGQYF. CDR3 nucleotides: TGTGCCATCAGGGCGGGGCAGGGGGCGCTAGGGCAGTACTTC.

The J gene is TRBJ1-6, the V gene TRBV5-4; D is possibly TRBD1 (5 bases). This CDR3 is 14 amino acids long. CDR1 and CDR2 from the germline V gene are SGHNT and YYREEE (reference sequence). The ends were cut back, 2 bases at V and 6 bases at J, with 9 bases in the middle. CDR3 bases: TGTGCCAGCAGCTTCGACAGCTCTAATTCACCCCTCCACTTT. Translating it yields CASSFDSSNSPLHF.

This clone has only one observation. The chain is built from TRBV28 and TRBJ1-6; 9 nucleotides match TRBD1. V was pared by 2 bases and J by 7 bases, with 9 bases of the junction left unmatched. The CDR3 contains 17 residues. The germline V gene has CDR1 MDHEN and CDR2 SYDVKM. In DNA, the CDR3 is TGTGCCAGCAGTTTAGGGGGACAGGGTCCGATGAATTCACCCCTCCACTTT. It yields the protein CASSLGGQGPMNSPLHF.